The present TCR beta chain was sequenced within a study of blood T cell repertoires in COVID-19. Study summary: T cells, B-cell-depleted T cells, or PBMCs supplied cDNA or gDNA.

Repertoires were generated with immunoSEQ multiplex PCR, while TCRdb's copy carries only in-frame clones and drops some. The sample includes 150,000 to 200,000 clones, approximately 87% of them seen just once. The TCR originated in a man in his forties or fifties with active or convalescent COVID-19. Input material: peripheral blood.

DNA for the CDR3: TGCGCCAGCAGCCAAGATACAGGGTATTCGTCCGGCTACACCTTC. It codes for CASSQDTGYSSGYTF. The chain recombines TRBV4-3 with TRBJ1-2; tentative D call: TRBD1 (6 bases). The germline gives CDR1 LGHNA, CDR2 YSLEER. The CDR3 is 15 residues long. V gave up 0 bases and J gave up 8 bases, with 16 bases separating them.